This T cell receptor beta chain originates from a study of identical twins. The study's findings and limits: Zero-insertion analyses could be partly confounded by invariant MAIT and iNKT cells. Memory repertoires lacked the insertion deficit that abundant cord blood beta clonotypes showed.

Every donor was a healthy Caucasian. With respect to this clonotype: No antigen is known for it.

Via MiXCR, TCRdb re-called the 5' RACE reads, giving one row per CDR3 protein. The sample has 550,000 to 700,000 distinct CDR3 sequences; over 8.5% are singletons. These data also formed part of another study, on yellow fever vaccine responses in identical twins.

This clonotype originated in a woman younger than 35 in good health. Sequenced material: PBMCs.

The DNA of the CDR3 is TGTGCCAGCGCTGATGTTAGGGAGACCCAGTACTTC. This translates into CASADVRETQYF. This chain uses TRBV5-5 with TRBJ2-5; D is uncertain. Trimming took off 7 bases at V and 5 bases at J, with 12 bases between the two ends. This CDR3 spans 12 amino acids. Germline CDR1 reads SGHKS; CDR2 reads YYEKEE (reference sequence).